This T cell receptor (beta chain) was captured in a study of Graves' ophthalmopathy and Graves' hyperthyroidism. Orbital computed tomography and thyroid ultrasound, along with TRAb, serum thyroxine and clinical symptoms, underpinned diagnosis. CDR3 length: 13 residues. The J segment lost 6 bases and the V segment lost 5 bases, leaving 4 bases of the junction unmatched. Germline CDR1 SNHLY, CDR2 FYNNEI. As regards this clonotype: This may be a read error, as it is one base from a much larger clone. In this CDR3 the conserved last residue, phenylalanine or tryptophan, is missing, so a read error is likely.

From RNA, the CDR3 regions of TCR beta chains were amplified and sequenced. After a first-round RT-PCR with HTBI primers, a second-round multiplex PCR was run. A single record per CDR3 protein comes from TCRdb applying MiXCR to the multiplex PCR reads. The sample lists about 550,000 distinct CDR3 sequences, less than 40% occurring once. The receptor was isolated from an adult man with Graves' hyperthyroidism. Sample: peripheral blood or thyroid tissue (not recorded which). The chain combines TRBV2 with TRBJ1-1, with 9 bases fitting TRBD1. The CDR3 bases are TGTGCCAGCAGTTCCCGGGACAGGGCTGAAGCTTTCCTT. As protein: CASSSRDRAEAFL.